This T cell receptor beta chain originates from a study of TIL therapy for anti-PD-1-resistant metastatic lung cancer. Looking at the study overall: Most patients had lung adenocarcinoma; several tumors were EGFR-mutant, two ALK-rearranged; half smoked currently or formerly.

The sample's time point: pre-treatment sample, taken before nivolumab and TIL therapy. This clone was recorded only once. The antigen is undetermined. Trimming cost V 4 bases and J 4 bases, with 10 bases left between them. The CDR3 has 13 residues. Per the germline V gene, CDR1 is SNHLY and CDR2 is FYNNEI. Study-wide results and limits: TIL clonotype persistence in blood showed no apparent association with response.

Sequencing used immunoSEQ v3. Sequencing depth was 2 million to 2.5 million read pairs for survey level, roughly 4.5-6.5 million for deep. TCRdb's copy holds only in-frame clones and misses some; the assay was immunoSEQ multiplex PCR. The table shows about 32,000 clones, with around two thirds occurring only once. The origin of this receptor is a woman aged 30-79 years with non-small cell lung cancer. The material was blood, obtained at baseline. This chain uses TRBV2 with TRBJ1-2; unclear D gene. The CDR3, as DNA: TGTGCCAGCAGTGGCAGAAGTCCCTATGGCTACACCTTC. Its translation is CASSGRSPYGYTF.